The 29 T cell receptor beta chains below were found in one sample sequenced in a study of T cells in narcolepsy. Method: immunoSEQ multiplex PCR; TCRdb's copy keeps in-frame clones and lacks some. The sample holds fewer than 35,000 clones, roughly 80% seen once. Sequencing was done on a sample of memory (CD45RA-) CD4+ T cells from blood. These receptors originate from a human donor in good health.

This clone appeared once. The chain is built from TRBV19 and TRBJ2-1, with TRBD2 matching over 9 bases. Germline V gives CDR1 LNHDA, CDR2 SQIVND (reference sequence). This CDR3 contains 17 residues. J gave up 0 bases and V 7 bases, and 10 bases lay outside the gene matches. The CDR3 reads CASTRAGGTNSYNEQFF. CDR3 bases: TGTGCCAGTACTAGAGCGGGGGGAACAAACTCCTACAATGAGCAGTTCTTC.

J is TRBJ1-1 and V is TRBV6-5; D ambiguous. Per germline, CDR1 MNHEY and CDR2 SVGAGI. Trimming stripped 0 bases from V and 4 bases from J, with 12 bases between. The CDR3 sequence is 15 residues long. CDR3 in DNA: TGTGCCAGCAGTTACTCGAGTGGGGTCCCCACTGAAGCTTTCTTT. Its translation: CASSYSSGVPTEAFF.

The gene calls are TRBV6-4 and TRBJ2-7; maybe TRBD2 (5 bases). The CDR3 extends over 15 amino acids. Germline CDR1 MRHNA, CDR2 SNTAGT. V lost 6 bases to trimming and J lost 0 bases, with 15 bases between them. CDR3 loop: CASRRGSLSSYEQYV. For the CDR3, the DNA is TGTGCCAGCAGGAGAGGGAGTCTTAGCTCCTACGAGCAGTACGTC.

V is TRBV5-1 and J is TRBJ1-1; D not certain. Trimming shortened V by 4 bases and J by 0 bases, and 19 bases separated the two germline ends. The germline V gene encodes CDR1 SGHRS and CDR2 YFSETQ. The CDR3 is 17 amino acids. CDR3 in amino acids: CASSEQPPDLLNTEAFF. The CDR3 region has the DNA TGCGCCAGCAGCGAACAACCGCCGGACCTTTTGAACACTGAAGCTTTCTTT.

V gene TRBV28 combines with J gene TRBJ1-5; D is unresolved. The germline gives CDR1 MDHEN, CDR2 SYDVKM. The V and J ends lost 6 bases and 0 bases respectively, with 9 bases between them. This CDR3 has 14 amino acids. CDR3 residues: CASRETLSNQPQHF. The CDR3, as DNA: TGTGCCAGCAGGGAAACACTTAGCAATCAGCCCCAGCATTTT.

This clone came up once. The CDR3 coding sequence is TGTGCCAGCAGTTTATGGGGGCCGGCTGGGGCCAACGTCCTGACTTTC. Amino acid sequence: CASSLWGPAGANVLTF. The chain recombines TRBV28 with TRBJ2-6; tentatively, D is TRBD1 (5 bases). The V end was cut by 0 bases, the J end by 2 bases, with 8 bases between. In germline, CDR1 is MDHEN, CDR2 SYDVKM. The CDR3 spans 16 residues.

The V and J genes are TRBV28 and TRBJ2-7, with 8 bases that match TRBD1. The length of the CDR3 is 15 residues. Germline CDR1 MDHEN, CDR2 SYDVKM. V lost 7 bases and J lost 6; bases outside the gene matches: 14. The DNA of the CDR3 is TGTGCCAGCATCAAGGACAGGGTCGTTTCGGGCGAGCAGTACTTC. It is translated as CASIKDRVVSGEQYF.

The chain has TRBV2 and TRBJ2-7; weak D call: TRBD1 (6 bases). The germline V gene encodes CDR1 SNHLY and CDR2 FYNNEI. V shed 5 bases and J shed 1 base, with 12 bases lying between them. The CDR3 has 14 amino acids. Written as DNA, the CDR3 is TGTGCCAGCAGTCGGCAGGGACAATCCTACGAGCAGTACGTC. Its protein product is CASSRQGQSYEQYV.

The chain carries TRBV28 and TRBJ2-2; the D gene is possibly TRBD2 (6 bases). Germline CDR1 reads MDHEN; CDR2 reads SYDVKM. V gave up 3 bases and J gave up 2 bases, with 10 bases separating them. The CDR3 consists of 15 residues. The CDR3 loop is CASSFRGINTGELFF. The DNA for the CDR3 is TGTGCCAGCAGTTTCCGGGGGATCAACACCGGGGAGCTGTTTTTT.

This chain uses TRBV29-1 with TRBJ2-3; D tentatively reads TRBD1 or TRBD2 (5 bases each). Trimming removed 4 bases at V and 5 bases at J, with 13 bases between. Germline V gene sequence: CDR1 SQVTM, CDR2 ANQGSEA. This CDR3 spans 13 amino acids. In nucleotides, the CDR3 is TGCAGCGTTGGGGGACGGCTAGGAGATACGCAGTATTTT. Amino acids: CSVGGRLGDTQYF.

This clone was seen a few times. The V and J genes are TRBV6-6 and TRBJ1-1, with unresolved D. This CDR3 is 12 amino acids long. Per the germline V gene, CDR1 is MNHNY and CDR2 is SVGAGI (reference sequence). V lost 3 bases to trimming and J lost 0 bases, with 2 bases between them. CDR3 sequence (DNA): TGTGCCAGCAGTTATGTGAACACTGAAGCTTTCTTT. Its protein product is CASSYVNTEAFF.

The J gene is TRBJ1-2, the V gene TRBV28, with TRBD1 matching over 10 bases. Germline trimming cut 4 bases from V and 8 bases from J; bases unmatched to any gene: 10. This CDR3 region has 15 residues. Germline CDR1 reads MDHEN; CDR2 reads SYDVKM. The CDR3 region is CASSSTRQGAGGYTF. In DNA, the CDR3 is TGTGCCAGCAGTTCTACTAGACAGGGGGCAGGCGGCTACACCTTC.

Only a few counts were recorded for this clone. This chain uses TRBV28 with TRBJ2-3, with 11 nucleotides matching TRBD1. There are 20 residues in the CDR3. V trimming: 5 bases; J trimming: 0 bases; junction bases outside the gene matches: 16. From germline, CDR1 is MDHEN and CDR2 SYDVKM. This CDR3 is CASSRTGGYTMRGSTDTQYF. In DNA form, the CDR3 reads TGTGCCAGCAGTCGGACAGGGGGCTATACTATGAGGGGGAGCACAGATACGCAGTATTTT.

The V gene is TRBV6-4, the J gene TRBJ1-1, with D hard to call. Trimming shortened V by 2 bases and J by 2 bases, and 9 bases separated the two germline ends. CDR1 is MRHNA and CDR2 is SNTAGT in the germline V gene. CDR3 length equals 14 residues. In DNA, the CDR3 is TGTGCCAGCAGTGACACAAACAGAAACACTGAAGCTTTCTTT. Amino acids: CASSDTNRNTEAFF.

The chain combines TRBV6-1 with TRBJ2-2; D call uncertain. There are 14 residues in the CDR3. Per germline, CDR1 MNHNS and CDR2 SASEGT. With 7 bases removed from V and 4 bases from J, the gap between germline ends came to 13 bases. CDR3 in DNA: TGTGCCAGCACTGTACCCGGGCGCACCGGGGAGCTGTTTTTT. Protein sequence: CASTVPGRTGELFF.

The V and J genes are TRBV4-2 and TRBJ1-5; perhaps TRBD1 as D (5 bases). V gave up 0 bases and J gave up 5 bases, with 14 bases separating them. Germline V gene data show CDR1 as LGHNA and CDR2 as YNFKEQ. This CDR3 comprises 16 residues. The CDR3 DNA sequence: TGTGCCAGCAGCCAAGATCGGAGCAGGGACCATCAGCCCCAGCATTTT. It is translated as CASSQDRSRDHQPQHF.

The chain carries TRBV28 and TRBJ1-2; no clear D gene. Germline assignment: CDR1 MDHEN and CDR2 SYDVKM. The CDR3 runs to 20 residues. Trimming took 8 bases from V and 4 from J, leaving 35 bases between them. CDR3 sequence (DNA): TGTGCCAGCCGCCTACGGGCAAACACCCGACAAACTATGTGGCGCTATGGCTACACCTTC. Protein product: CASRLRANTRQTMWRYGYTF.

Notes on this clone: A read error may produce the germline difference seen at one junction end. J is TRBJ2-5 and V is TRBV7-2; no clear D. This CDR3 spans 14 amino acids. CDR1 is SGHTA and CDR2 is FQGNSA in the germline V gene. The CDR3 nucleotides read TGTGCCAGCAGCTTAGGCCCTTCGCTAGAGGCCCAGTACTTC. Its translation is CASSLGPSLEAQYF. Drawing the rest from reference TRBV7-2 and TRBJ2-5, the complete variable domain is GAGVSQSPSNKVTEKGKDVELRCDPISGHTALYWYRQSLGQGLEFLIYFQGNSAPDKSGLPSDRFSAERTGGSVSTLTIQRTQQEDSAVYLCASSLGPSLEAQYFGPGTRLLVL.

V usage is TRBV19 and J usage is TRBJ2-3, with 10 bases lining up with TRBD2. This CDR3 region has 14 residues. V lost 9 bases, J lost 0 bases, and 3 bases stayed unmatched. Germline CDR1 LNHDA, CDR2 SQIVND (reference sequence). The CDR3 nucleotides read TGTGCCAGCACTAGCGGGGCAAGCACAGATACGCAGTATTTT. It yields the protein CASTSGASTDTQYF.

The chain employs TRBV28 and TRBJ1-6, with D tentatively TRBD1 (5 bases). Germline V CDR1 and CDR2: MDHEN, SYDVKM. The germline V and J ends were trimmed by 6 bases and 7 bases, with 19 bases remaining between them. CDR3 length: 16 residues. The CDR3 DNA follows: TGTGCCAGCAGCCCCCAAGAGGGGACTGGCAATTCACCCCTCCACTTT. It yields the protein CASSPQEGTGNSPLHF.

V is TRBV9 and J is TRBJ1-2; D not resolved. This CDR3 region has 15 residues. V was cut by 6 bases and J by 5 bases, with 20 bases left in between. Germline V gene lookup returns CDR1 SGDLS and CDR2 YYNGEE. The chain's CDR3 is CASKPLMSRKYGYTF. In DNA form, the CDR3 reads TGTGCCAGCAAACCCCTTATGAGCAGAAAATATGGCTACACCTTC. Filled out from reference TRBV9 and TRBJ1-2, the complete variable domain reads DSGVTQTPKHLITATGQRVTLRCSPRSGDLSVYWYQQSLDQGLQFLIQYYNGEERAKGNILERFSAQQFPDLHSELNLSSLELGDSALYFCASKPLMSRKYGYTFGSGTRLTVV.

The genes are TRBV4-3 and TRBJ2-6; 11 positions agree with TRBD1. V lost 5 bases, J lost 0 bases, and 12 bases stayed unmatched. The CDR3 is 20 residues long. Germline CDR1 reads LGHNA; CDR2 reads YSLEER. CDR3 bases: TGCGCCAGCAGCGCCAATTACCGGGGGACAGGGGGCTCTGGGGCCAACGTCCTGACTTTC. Amino acids: CASSANYRGTGGSGANVLTF.

The genes are TRBV15 and TRBJ1-1; D remains unclear. Germline CDR1 and CDR2: LNHNV and YYDKDF (reference sequence). V was clipped by 1 base and J by 5 bases, with 8 bases between them. The CDR3 extends over 13 amino acids. The chain's CDR3 is CATSRVSGTEAFF. CDR3 coding DNA: TGTGCCACCAGCAGAGTAAGCGGGACTGAAGCTTTCTTT. The variable domain in full, with the rest retrieved from reference TRBV15 and TRBJ1-1, is DAMVIQNPRYQVTQFGKPVTLSCSQTLNHNVMYWYQQKSSQAPKLLFHYYDKDFNNEADTPDNFQSRRPNTSFCFLDIRSPGLGDTAMYLCATSRVSGTEAFFGQGTRLTVV.

V usage is TRBV11-2 and J usage is TRBJ2-6, with TRBD1 matching 7 bases. CDR3 length: 19 amino acids. J gave up 0 bases and V 0 bases, and 8 bases lay outside the gene matches. Germline V gives CDR1 SGHAT, CDR2 FQNNGV. Written as DNA, the CDR3 is TGTGCCAGCAGCTTAGATCAATGGGACAGTTCCTCTGGGGCCAACGTCCTGACTTTC. Translated, it gives CASSLDQWDSSSGANVLTF. Full variable domain (outside the CDR3, taken from reference TRBV11-2 and TRBJ2-6): EAGVAQSPRYKIIEKRQSVAFWCNPISGHATLYWYQQILGQGPKLLIQFQNNGVVDDSQLPKDRFSAERLKGVDSTLKIQPAKLEDSAVYLCASSLDQWDSSSGANVLTFGAGSRLTVL.

This chain uses TRBV27 with TRBJ2-5; a weak D match, TRBD2 (6 bases). In germline, CDR1 is MNHEY, CDR2 SMNVEV (reference sequence). V lost 2 bases, J lost 1 base, and 11 bases lay in between. This CDR3 is 15 amino acids long. CDR3 DNA: TGTGCCAGCAGTTTAGGGTTTAGCGGCCAAGAGACCCAGTACTTC. It translates to CASSLGFSGQETQYF.

The gene calls are TRBV29-1 and TRBJ2-7; 8 bases align to TRBD1. This CDR3 region has 12 residues. Per germline, CDR1 SQVTM and CDR2 ANQGSEA. The V and J ends lost 4 bases and 4 bases, in that order; junction bases with no gene match: 3. The CDR3 sequence is CSVGTGIYEQYF. CDR3 DNA: TGCAGCGTTGGGACAGGGATTTACGAGCAGTACTTC.

The CDR3 region is CASSLEGGFNSPLHF. CDR3 nucleotide sequence: TGCGCCAGCAGCTTGGAAGGGGGCTTTAATTCACCCCTCCACTTT. The chain uses TRBV5-1 and TRBJ1-6; 7 bases align to TRBD1. The germline V gene has CDR1 SGHRS and CDR2 YFSETQ. J was trimmed by 6 bases and V by 0 bases; bases with no gene match: 3. The CDR3 has 15 amino acids. The entire variable domain, with the rest obtained from reference TRBV5-1 and TRBJ1-6, is as follows: KAGVTQTPRYLIKTRGQQVTLSCSPISGHRSVSWYQQTPGQGLQFLFEYFSETQRNKGNFPGRFSGRQFSNSRSEMNVSTLELGDSALYLCASSLEGGFNSPLHFGNGTRLTVT.

This rearrangement joins TRBV10-3 to TRBJ1-5; D is uncertain. The CDR3 extends over 13 amino acids. Germline loops: CDR1 ENHRY, CDR2 SYGVKD. With 5 bases removed from V and 6 bases from J, the gap between germline ends came to 11 bases. The DNA for the CDR3 is TGTGCCATCAGTTACGAAGAAGGTCAGCCCCAGCATTTT. Translated: CAISYEEGQPQHF.

This chain joins TRBV7-9 and TRBJ1-2; D not certain. Germline V lookup: CDR1 SEHNR, CDR2 FQNEAQ (reference sequence). The CDR3 covers 12 residues. Trimming cost V 5 bases and J 8 bases, with 12 bases left between them. The CDR3 loop reads CASSPEIVGYTF. DNA of the CDR3: TGTGCCAGCAGCCCCGAGATTGTAGGCTACACCTTC.